This entry features one T cell receptor beta chain sequence. The data originate from a study of blood T cell repertoires in COVID-19. Everyone who took part was roughly 18 to 90 years old, and they came from some 23 US areas. Germline V gene lookup returns CDR1 KGHDR and CDR2 SFDVKD. The V gene end was trimmed by 4 bases and the J gene end by 3 bases; junction bases not matched to a gene: 3. This CDR3 is built from 16 residues. Clones were sequenced by immunoSEQ multiplex PCR, and TCRdb holds only the in-frame ones, with some missing. Counted here are about 500,000 clones, around 90% occurring once; the ten biggest clones make up about 0.65%.

This rearrangement joins TRBV24-1 to TRBJ2-2; 11 nucleotides match TRBD2. Specimen: PBMCs or T cells enriched from blood (not recorded which). This sequence originates from a young woman who had recovered from COVID-19. As DNA, the CDR3 is TGTGCCACCAGTGACACGACTAGCGGGGACACCGGGGAGCTGTTTTTT. Its protein product is CATSDTTSGDTGELFF.